Listed below are T cell receptor beta chains from one sample, sequenced in a study of Ad26.COV2.S vaccination and SARS-CoV-2 variants. Measured with immunoSEQ multiplex PCR; TCRdb has only the in-frame clones, and not every one. The sample includes hundreds of thousands of clones, roughly 90% of them seen just once. Here the sequenced sample was peripheral blood, taken in a trial of Ad26.COV2.S vaccine versus placebo. The receptor source for this set is a person aged 18-60 years who received the Ad26.COV2.S COVID-19 vaccine or a placebo. Each CDR3 is given with its conserved first and last residue.

V	J	CDR3
TRBV24-1	TRBJ2-2	CATSAPGPSTGELFF
TRBV19	TRBJ1-2	CASSTPATPFGYTF
TRBV7-2	TRBJ2-5	CASSPRGGARRKTQYF
TRBV29-1	TRBJ2-1	CSGGDGYNEQFF
TRBV12-3/TRBV12-4	TRBJ1-2	CASTLGDHGYTF
TRBV3-1/TRBV3-2	TRBJ1-2	CASSGDGTIYGYTF
TRBV19	TRBJ1-5	CASSIGRGNQPQHF
TRBV7-9	TRBJ1-5	CASSSTTAYSNQPQHF
TRBV12-3/TRBV12-4	TRBJ1-5	CASSPDFFPQHF
TRBV7-2	TRBJ1-5	CASSPRTGYMQPQHF
TRBV5-1	TRBJ2-6	CASSLALAGANVLTF
TRBV6-5	TRBJ1-1	CASRISGGFVAFF
TRBV7-2	TRBJ2-3	CASRSRGPGTDTQYF
TRBV5-7	TRBJ2-4	CASSLTGWAKNIQYF
TRBV10-2	TRBJ1-3	CASSVGAGNTIYF
TRBV7-6	TRBJ1-3	CASSSSDRPSSGNTIYF
TRBV6-2/TRBV6-3	TRBJ2-4	CASSYEGAAKNIQYF
TRBV14	TRBJ2-7	CASTLSCCRRTGGCDEQYF
TRBV29-1	TRBJ1-5	CSVRTGLDQPQHF
TRBV29-1	TRBJ1-5	CSVGSQGNQPQHF
TRBV2	TRBJ2-5	CASRGGETQYF
TRBV6-5	TRBJ2-4	CASASGGGVKNIQYF
TRBV11-1	TRBJ1-1	CASSQDRANTEAFF
TRBV6-5	TRBJ1-1	CAGGRGVWTEAFF
TRBV3-1/TRBV3-2	TRBJ2-3	CASSQDFGGGTDTQYF
TRBV7-9	TRBJ2-3	CASSSGLAGTTDTQYF
TRBV24-1	TRBJ2-1	CATSDSGTSGIEQFF
TRBV19	TRBJ1-2	CASSISHRGLYGYTF
TRBV5-4	TRBJ2-1	CASRGGGADRVSNEQFF
TRBV19	TRBJ2-1	CASSTSSGTPNEQFF
TRBV7-9	TRBJ2-7	CASSLEQGRNEQYF
TRBV6-4	TRBJ2-3	CASSKTNRAPGTDTQYF
TRBV12-5	TRBJ2-2	CASGLVRGTSGELFF
TRBV5-1	TRBJ1-1	CASSLVSPDRAFF
TRBV6-5	TRBJ1-2	CATMEQEFAGYTF
TRBV5-4	TRBJ2-2	CASSLVRGSGELFF
TRBV27	TRBJ1-1	CASKTRDTAIMSTEAFF
TRBV5-5	TRBJ2-7	CASSYRQQAGVTAGEQYF
TRBV19	TRBJ1-5	CASSAQQGVFNQPQHF
TRBV5-5	TRBJ2-7	CASSFPYPGNEQYF
TRBV4-2	TRBJ1-5	CASSQLGQVNFQPQHF
TRBV30	TRBJ1-2	CAGLALSGYGYTF
TRBV6-5	TRBJ1-5	CASSYNGHQPQHF
TRBV10-3	TRBJ2-7	CAISDGTGTYEQYF
TRBV27	TRBJ2-2	CASTGGVGTGELFF
TRBV10-3	TRBJ1-1	CAISELTGPGMNTEAFF